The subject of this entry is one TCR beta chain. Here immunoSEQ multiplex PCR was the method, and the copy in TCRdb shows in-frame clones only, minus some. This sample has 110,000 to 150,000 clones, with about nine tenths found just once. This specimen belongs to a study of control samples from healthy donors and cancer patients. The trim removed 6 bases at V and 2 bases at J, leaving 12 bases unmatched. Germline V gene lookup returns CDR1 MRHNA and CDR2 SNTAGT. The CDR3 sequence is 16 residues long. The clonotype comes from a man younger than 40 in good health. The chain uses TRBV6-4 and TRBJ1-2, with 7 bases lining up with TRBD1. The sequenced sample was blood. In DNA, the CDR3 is TGTGCCAGCAGCAGGGGACAGATCATACAAAACTATGGCTACACCTTC. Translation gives CASSRGQIIQNYGYTF.